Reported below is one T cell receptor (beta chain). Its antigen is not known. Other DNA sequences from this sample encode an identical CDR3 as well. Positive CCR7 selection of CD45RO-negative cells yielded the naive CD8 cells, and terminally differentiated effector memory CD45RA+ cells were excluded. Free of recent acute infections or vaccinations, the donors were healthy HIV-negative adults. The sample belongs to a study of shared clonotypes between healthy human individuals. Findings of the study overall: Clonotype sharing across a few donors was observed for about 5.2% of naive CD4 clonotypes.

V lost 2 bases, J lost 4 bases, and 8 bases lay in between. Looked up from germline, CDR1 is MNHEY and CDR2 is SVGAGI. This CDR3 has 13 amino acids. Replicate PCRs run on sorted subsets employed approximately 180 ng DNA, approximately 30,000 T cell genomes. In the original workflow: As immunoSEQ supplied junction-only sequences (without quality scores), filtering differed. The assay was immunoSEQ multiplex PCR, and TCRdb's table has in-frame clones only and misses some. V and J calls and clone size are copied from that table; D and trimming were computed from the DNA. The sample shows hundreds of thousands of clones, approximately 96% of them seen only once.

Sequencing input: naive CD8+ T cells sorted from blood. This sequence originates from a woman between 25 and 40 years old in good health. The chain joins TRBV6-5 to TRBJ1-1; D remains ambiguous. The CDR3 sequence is CASSYGVGTEAFF. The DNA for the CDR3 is TGTGCCAGCAGTTACGGGGTAGGCACTGAAGCTTTCTTT.